Below are 24 T cell receptor beta chains sequenced from a single sample in a study of shared clonotypes between healthy human individuals. Sequenced by immunoSEQ multiplex PCR; TCRdb stores in-frame clones only, minus some. There are about 1,800,000 clones in the sample; about 95% occur only once, and 0.95% to 1.5% lies in the top ten. Naive CD8 cells, CD45RO-negative and positively selected for CCR7, excluded terminally differentiated effector memory CD45RA+ cells. The sequencing input was naive CD8+ T cells sorted from blood. These TCRs come from a man aged 18 to 35 in good health.

The chain is built from TRBV7-2 and TRBJ2-7; 8 bases agree with TRBD2. The CDR3 runs 19 residues. The V gene end was trimmed by 5 bases and the J gene end by 3 bases; junction bases not matched to a gene: 21. Germline V gives CDR1 SGHTA, CDR2 FQGNSA. The CDR3 is CASSLDIGLAEFPGYEQYF. CDR3 DNA: TGTGCCAGCAGCCTTGACATCGGACTAGCCGAGTTCCCGGGCTACGAGCAGTACTTC. Full variable domain (outside the CDR3, taken from reference TRBV7-2 and TRBJ2-7): GAGVSQSPSNKVTEKGKDVELRCDPISGHTALYWYRQSLGQGLEFLIYFQGNSAPDKSGLPSDRFSAERTGGSVSTLTIQRTQQEDSAVYLCASSLDIGLAEFPGYEQYFGPGTRLTVT.

The V gene is TRBV13, the J gene TRBJ2-7, with TRBD1 matching over 7 bases. Germline V CDR1 and CDR2: PRHDT, FYEKMQ (reference sequence). The CDR3 totals 14 residues. The V gene end was trimmed by 4 bases and the J gene end by 3 bases; junction bases not matched to a gene: 6. CDR3 coding DNA: TGTGCCAGCAGCTCAGGACAGGCCGTCTACGAGCAGTACTTC. It specifies CASSSGQAVYEQYF.

The gene calls are TRBV10-3 and TRBJ2-5; a weak D match, TRBD1 (6 bases). Germline V gene lookup returns CDR1 ENHRY and CDR2 SYGVKD. Trimming removed 9 bases from V and 2 bases from J, with 13 bases in between. There are 13 residues in the CDR3. CDR3 in DNA: TGTGCCATGAGGACAGATTTACAAGAGACCCAGTACTTC. This codes for CAMRTDLQETQYF.

The chain couples TRBV7-2 to TRBJ2-3; D uncertain. This CDR3 comprises 15 residues. V dropped 1 base and J dropped 2 bases, with 10 bases sitting between them. Germline V gene sequence: CDR1 SGHTA, CDR2 FQGNSA. In DNA form, the CDR3 reads TGTGCCAGCAGCTTAGTGGCGGTTACCACAGATACGCAGTATTTT. Protein sequence: CASSLVAVTTDTQYF.

The chain couples TRBV7-9 to TRBJ2-5, with a possible D match to TRBD2 (5 bases). Trimming stripped 4 bases from V and 9 bases from J, with 12 bases between. Per the germline V gene, CDR1 is SEHNR and CDR2 is FQNEAQ (reference sequence). The length of the CDR3 is 12 residues. CDR3 amino acids: CASSSISVSQYF. CDR3 coding DNA: TGTGCCAGCAGCTCAATTAGCGTGTCCCAGTACTTC.

The chain is built from TRBV10-2 and TRBJ2-3; the D call may be TRBD1 or TRBD2 (5 bases each). The V gene lost 3 bases and the J gene lost 2 bases, with 12 bases spanning the gap. CDR3 size: 15 residues. Germline values: CDR1 WSHSY, CDR2 SAAADI. The CDR3 bases are TGCGCCAGCAGTGAAGGGACCTACCACACAGATACGCAGTATTTT. Translation: CASSEGTYHTDTQYF.

The CDR3 bases are TGTGCCAGCAGCCGCACAGGGGGCAACACCGGGGAGCTGTTTTTT. It translates to CASSRTGGNTGELFF. V gene TRBV4-2 combines with J gene TRBJ2-2, with 9 positions matching TRBD1. After removal of 4 bases from V and 2 bases from J, the junction contained 2 bases not matched to a gene. The CDR3 is made up of 15 amino acids. CDR1 and CDR2 from the germline V gene are LGHNA and YNFKEQ.

The rearrangement uses TRBV27 and TRBJ2-1, with 10 bases that match TRBD1. This CDR3 contains 17 residues. With V trimmed by 2 bases and J by 7 bases, 11 bases remained unmatched. From germline, CDR1 is MNHEY and CDR2 SMNVEV (reference sequence). The CDR3 coding sequence is TGTGCCAGCAGTTTAGGGGCTGGGGACAGGGGAAGGAATGAGCAGTTCTTC. Its translation is CASSLGAGDRGRNEQFF.

The genes are TRBV5-8 and TRBJ1-6; D may be TRBD1 (5 bases). Germline values: CDR1 SGHTS, CDR2 YDEGEE. The length of the CDR3 is 16 residues. V was cut by 4 bases and J by 5 bases, with 16 bases left in between. The CDR3: CASSDPRQLHNSPLHF. The CDR3 nucleotides read TGTGCCAGCAGCGATCCCAGACAGCTCCATAATTCACCCCTCCACTTT.

The chain links TRBV11-2 to TRBJ1-1; D gene ambiguous. The V end was cut by 6 bases, the J end by 8 bases, with 13 bases between. This CDR3 is built from 12 residues. CDR1 is SGHAT, CDR2 FQNNGV, per germline. The DNA of the CDR3 is TGTGCCAGCAGTCAATCAGGTTGGGAAGCTTTCTTT. Its protein product is CASSQSGWEAFF. Full variable domain (remainder filled in from reference TRBV11-2 and TRBJ1-1): EAGVAQSPRYKIIEKRQSVAFWCNPISGHATLYWYQQILGQGPKLLIQFQNNGVVDDSQLPKDRFSAERLKGVDSTLKIQPAKLEDSAVYLCASSQSGWEAFFGQGTRLTVV.

V and J are TRBV7-9 and TRBJ2-7; 9 bases line up with TRBD2. Unmatched junction bases numbered 8, after V lost 1 base and J lost 1 base. This CDR3 spans 17 amino acids. Germline loops: CDR1 SEHNR, CDR2 FQNEAQ (reference sequence). CDR3 in amino acids: CASSLDKAGGPSYEQYF. In nucleotides, the CDR3 is TGTGCCAGCAGCTTAGATAAGGCGGGGGGGCCTTCCTACGAGCAGTACTTC.

This clone was detected only once. The rearrangement links TRBV6-1 to TRBJ2-7, with 7 positions matching TRBD2. This CDR3 comprises 13 residues. Losses at the gene ends were 8 bases for V and 0 bases for J; bases not matched to a gene: 4. Germline-derived CDR1 and CDR2 are MNHNS and SASEGT. CDR3 region: CASVGGSSYEQYF. The CDR3 coding sequence is TGTGCCAGCGTGGGGGGGAGCTCCTACGAGCAGTACTTC.

Notes on this clone: This sample also contains other DNA sequences that code for the same CDR3. This sequence joins TRBV4-1 and TRBJ2-7, with TRBD2 matching over 10 bases. CDR1 and CDR2 (germline): MGHRA, YSYEKL. The CDR3 loop spans 14 amino acids. Trimming at V came to 1 base and at J to 4 bases, leaving 1 base not matched to a gene. The CDR3 nucleotides read TGCGCCAGCAGCCAAGCAGCGGGAGGGTACGAGCAGTACTTC. Residues: CASSQAAGGYEQYF.

This clone was detected once. Other DNA sequences of this sample code for an identical CDR3. The chain carries TRBV5-6 and TRBJ2-1; no definite D call. Germline CDR1 and CDR2: SGHDT and YYEEEE. This CDR3 spans 14 amino acids. Trimming cost V 4 bases and J 4 bases, with 12 bases left between them. This chain's CDR3 is CASSPGGLYNEQFF. Written as DNA, the CDR3 is TGTGCCAGCAGCCCGGGCGGCCTTTACAATGAGCAGTTCTTC.

As concerns this clone: Other nucleotide sequences in the sample specify the same CDR3. The chain couples TRBV2 to TRBJ2-3; unclear D gene. CDR1 and CDR2 from the germline V gene are SNHLY and FYNNEI. The V end was cut by 0 bases, the J end by 5 bases, with 3 bases between. This CDR3 contains 12 residues. The CDR3 region has the DNA TGTGCCAGCAGTGAAGCAGGAGATACGCAGTATTTT. Translated, it gives CASSEAGDTQYF.

CDR3 sequence (DNA): TGTGCCAGCAGCACCTCTTTCCGGCCCGAAAAACTGTTTTTT. This codes for CASSTSFRPEKLFF. J is TRBJ1-4 and V is TRBV7-9; D not resolved. V lost 5 bases and J 8 bases, leaving 15 bases between the germline ends. The CDR3 runs to 14 residues. CDR1 and CDR2 from the germline V gene are SEHNR and FQNEAQ (reference sequence). Based on the CDR3 plus reference TRBV7-9 and TRBJ1-4, the full variable domain is DTGVSQNPRHKITKRGQNVTFRCDPISEHNRLYWYRQTLGQGPEFLTYFQNEAQLEKSRLLSDRFSAERPKGSFSTLEIQRTEQGDSAMYLCASSTSFRPEKLFFGSGTQLSVL.

The chain carries TRBV19 and TRBJ2-3; 9 nucleotides align to TRBD1. This CDR3 comprises 14 residues. Germline-derived CDR1 and CDR2 are LNHDA and SQIVND (reference sequence). J was trimmed by 6 bases and V by 4 bases; bases with no gene match: 5. In nucleotides, the CDR3 is TGTGCCAGTAGTACAAGACAGGGGGTGGATACGCAGTATTTT. Amino acid sequence: CASSTRQGVDTQYF.

The V call is TRBV6-5, the J call TRBJ2-2, with 9 positions matching TRBD2. V was clipped by 5 bases and J by 8 bases; unmatched bases: 6. The CDR3 runs 14 residues. The germline V gene encodes CDR1 MNHEY and CDR2 SVGAGI. The CDR3, as DNA: TGTGCCAGCAGTCCGCGGGGGGGCCTGGGGGAGCTGTTTTTT. Residues: CASSPRGGLGELFF.

The chain has TRBV30 and TRBJ1-4; possibly TRBD1 for D (5 bases). CDR1 and CDR2 (germline): GTSNPN, SVGIG (reference sequence). The CDR3 consists of 13 residues. Trimming shortened V by 6 bases and J by 7 bases, and 15 bases separated the two germline ends. This chain's CDR3 is CACLGVAGEKLFF. The CDR3 bases are TGTGCCTGCCTGGGGGTCGCTGGTGAAAAACTGTTTTTT.

The genes are TRBV5-8 and TRBJ2-7; 8 bases map to TRBD1. After removal of 6 bases from V and 3 bases from J, the junction contained 5 bases not matched to a gene. This CDR3 is built from 13 residues. Germline lookup yields CDR1 SGHTS and CDR2 YDEGEE. CDR3 sequence: CASNPRGLYEQYF. CDR3 DNA sequence: TGTGCCAGCAACCCCAGGGGGCTCTACGAGCAGTACTTC. Drawing the rest from reference TRBV5-8 and TRBJ2-7, the complete variable domain is EAGVTQSPTHLIKTRGQQATLRCSPISGHTSVYWYQQALGLGLQFLLWYDEGEERNRGNFPPRFSGRQFPNYSSELNVNALELEDSALYLCASNPRGLYEQYFGPGTRLTVT.

This chain joins TRBV7-9 and TRBJ2-5, with D perhaps TRBD1 (5 bases). The germline V gene encodes CDR1 SEHNR and CDR2 FQNEAQ (reference sequence). The CDR3 length is 14 residues. Trimming stripped 2 bases from V and 2 bases from J, with 9 bases between. The CDR3 spells CASSLQGPQETQYF. As DNA, the CDR3 is TGTGCCAGCAGCTTACAGGGCCCTCAAGAGACCCAGTACTTC.

The J gene is TRBJ2-3, the V gene TRBV7-9; TRBD1 might be the D (6 bases). CDR1 and CDR2 (germline): SEHNR, FQNEAQ (reference sequence). This CDR3 has 15 amino acids. V lost 0 bases and J lost 2, with 9 bases in between. CDR3 sequence reads: CASSLAPGATDTQYF. Here the CDR3 DNA reads TGTGCCAGCAGCTTAGCCCCAGGGGCCACAGATACGCAGTATTTT.

Comments on this clone: The sample contains more than one DNA sequence encoding this CDR3. This sequence joins TRBV6-5 and TRBJ1-2, with 10 bases aligning to TRBD1. The length of the CDR3 is 13 residues. After removal of 6 bases from V and 5 bases from J, the junction contained 3 bases not matched to a gene. The germline gives CDR1 MNHEY, CDR2 SVGAGI. The CDR3 region is CASSSDRGYGYTF. CDR3 DNA: TGTGCCAGCAGCTCGGACAGGGGGTATGGCTACACCTTC.

This chain connects TRBV28 to TRBJ2-7, with D possibly TRBD2 on 5 matching bases. The CDR3 extends over 14 amino acids. Germline loops: CDR1 MDHEN, CDR2 SYDVKM. Trimming stripped 8 bases from V and 3 bases from J, with 17 bases between. The CDR3 loop is CASGLMGRGYEQYF. The CDR3 DNA reads as TGTGCCAGCGGCTTGATGGGTCGGGGCTACGAGCAGTACTTC.